This T cell receptor (beta chain) was identified in a study of blood T cell repertoires in COVID-19. Turning to the study itself: T cells, B-cell-depleted T cells, or PBMCs provided the cDNA or gDNA that served as material.

Only in-frame clones appear in the TCRdb table, and some are missing; sequencing was by immunoSEQ multiplex PCR. The sample contains over 200,000 clones, 70% to 90% of which appear only once. This clone was seen a single time. The study assigned cohorts using participant-reported clinical history. V shed 5 bases and J shed 7 bases, with 23 bases lying between them. Germline loops: CDR1 SEHNR, CDR2 FQNEAQ (reference sequence). This CDR3 comprises 16 residues. The clonotype originates from a man aged 18-30 years who had recovered from COVID-19. The chain uses TRBV7-9 and TRBJ1-2; D is perhaps TRBD1 (5 bases). The sample consisted of PBMCs or T cells enriched from blood (not recorded which). This CDR3 reads CASSPRSAREGSGYTF. The CDR3 DNA follows: TGTGCCAGCAGCCCCCGGTCGGCCAGGGAGGGATCTGGCTACACCTTC.